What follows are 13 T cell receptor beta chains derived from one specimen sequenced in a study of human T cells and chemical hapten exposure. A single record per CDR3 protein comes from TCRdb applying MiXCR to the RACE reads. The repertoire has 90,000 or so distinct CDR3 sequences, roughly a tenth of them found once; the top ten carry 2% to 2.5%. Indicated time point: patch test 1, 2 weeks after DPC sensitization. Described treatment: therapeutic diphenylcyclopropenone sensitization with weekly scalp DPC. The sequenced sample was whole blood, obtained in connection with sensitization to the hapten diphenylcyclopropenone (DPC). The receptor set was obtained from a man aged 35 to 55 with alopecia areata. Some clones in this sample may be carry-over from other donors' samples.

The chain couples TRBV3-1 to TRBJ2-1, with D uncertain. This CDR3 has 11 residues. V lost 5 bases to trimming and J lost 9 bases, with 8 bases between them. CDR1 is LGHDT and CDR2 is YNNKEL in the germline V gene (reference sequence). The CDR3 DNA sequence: TGTGCCAGCAGCGTAGTGTCTGAGCAGTTCTTC. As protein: CASSVVSEQFF.

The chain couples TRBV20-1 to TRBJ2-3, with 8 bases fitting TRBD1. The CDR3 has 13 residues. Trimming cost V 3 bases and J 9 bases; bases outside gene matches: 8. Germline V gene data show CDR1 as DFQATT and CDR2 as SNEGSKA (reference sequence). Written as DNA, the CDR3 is TGCAGTGCTAGTGTGACAGGGGAGTCCACGCAGTATTTT. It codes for CSASVTGESTQYF.

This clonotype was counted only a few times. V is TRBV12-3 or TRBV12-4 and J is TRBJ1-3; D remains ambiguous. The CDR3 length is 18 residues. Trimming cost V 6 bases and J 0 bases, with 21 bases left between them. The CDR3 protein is CASSGFRMDPASGNTIYF. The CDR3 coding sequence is TGTGCCAGCAGCGGATTTCGGATGGACCCTGCCTCTGGAAACACCATATATTTT.

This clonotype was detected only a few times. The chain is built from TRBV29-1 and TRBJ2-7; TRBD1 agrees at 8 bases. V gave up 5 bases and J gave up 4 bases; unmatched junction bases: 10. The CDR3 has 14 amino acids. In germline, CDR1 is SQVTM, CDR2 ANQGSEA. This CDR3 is CSVSGAGGRYEQYF. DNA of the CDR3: TGCAGCGTTTCGGGGGCAGGGGGCCGGTACGAGCAGTACTTC.

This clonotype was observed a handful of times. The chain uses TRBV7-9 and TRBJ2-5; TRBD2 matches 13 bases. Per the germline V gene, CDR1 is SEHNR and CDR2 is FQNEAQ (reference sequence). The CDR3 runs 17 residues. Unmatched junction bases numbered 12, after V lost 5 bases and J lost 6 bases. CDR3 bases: TGTGCCAGCAGCGCAAGGACTAGCGGGAGCCCGGAGAAGACCCAGTACTTC. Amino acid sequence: CASSARTSGSPEKTQYF.

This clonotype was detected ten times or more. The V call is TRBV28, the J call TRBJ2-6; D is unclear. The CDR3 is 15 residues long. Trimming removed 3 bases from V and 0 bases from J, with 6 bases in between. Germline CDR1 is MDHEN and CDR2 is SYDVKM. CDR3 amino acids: CASSFVGSGANVLTF. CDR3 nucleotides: TGTGCCAGCAGTTTCGTGGGCTCTGGGGCCAACGTCCTGACTTTC. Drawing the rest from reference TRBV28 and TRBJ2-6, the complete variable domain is DVKVTQSSRYLVKRTGEKVFLECVQDMDHENMFWYRQDPGLGLRLIYFSYDVKMKEKGDIPEGYSVSREKKERFSLILESASTNQTSMYLCASSFVGSGANVLTFGAGSRLTVL.

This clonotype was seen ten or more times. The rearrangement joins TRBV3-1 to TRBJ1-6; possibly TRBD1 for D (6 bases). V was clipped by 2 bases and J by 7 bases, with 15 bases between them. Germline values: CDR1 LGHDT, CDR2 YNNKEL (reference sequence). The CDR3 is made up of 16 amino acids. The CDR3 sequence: CASSQTALRGNSPLHF. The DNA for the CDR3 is TGTGCCAGCAGCCAAACAGCGCTAAGGGGGAATTCACCCCTCCACTTT.

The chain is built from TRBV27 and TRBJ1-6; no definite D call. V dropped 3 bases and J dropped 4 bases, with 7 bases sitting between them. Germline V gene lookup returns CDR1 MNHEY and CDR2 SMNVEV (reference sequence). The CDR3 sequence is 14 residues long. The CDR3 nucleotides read TGTGCCAGCAGTTTGGTAGTGTATAATTCACCCCTCCACTTT. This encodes CASSLVVYNSPLHF.

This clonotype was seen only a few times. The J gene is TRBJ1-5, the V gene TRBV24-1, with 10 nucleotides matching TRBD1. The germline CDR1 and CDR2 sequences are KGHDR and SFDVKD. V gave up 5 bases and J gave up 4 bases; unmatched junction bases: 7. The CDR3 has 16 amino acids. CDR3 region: CATSGRGQGGNQPQHF. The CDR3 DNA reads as TGTGCCACCAGTGGCCGAGGACAGGGGGGAAATCAGCCCCAGCATTTT.

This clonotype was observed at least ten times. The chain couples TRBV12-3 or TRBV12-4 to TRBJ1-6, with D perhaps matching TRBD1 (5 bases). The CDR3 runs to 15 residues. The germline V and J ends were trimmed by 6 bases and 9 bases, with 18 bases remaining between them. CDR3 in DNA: TGTGCCAGCAGCCGGATCGGAGGGGCTAGTTCACCCCTCCACTTT. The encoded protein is CASSRIGGASSPLHF.

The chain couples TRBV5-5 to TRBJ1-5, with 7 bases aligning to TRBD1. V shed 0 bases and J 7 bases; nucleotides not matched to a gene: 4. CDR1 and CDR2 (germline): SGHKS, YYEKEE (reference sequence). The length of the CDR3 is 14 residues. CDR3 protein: CASSLEGGLQPQHF. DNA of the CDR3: TGTGCCAGCAGCTTGGAAGGGGGCTTGCAGCCCCAGCATTTT. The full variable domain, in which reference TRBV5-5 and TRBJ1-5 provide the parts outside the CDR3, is DAGVTQSPTHLIKTRGQQVTLRCSPISGHKSVSWYQQVLGQGPQFIFQYYEKEERGRGNFPDRFSARQFPNYSSELNVNALLLGDSALYLCASSLEGGLQPQHFGDGTRLSIL.

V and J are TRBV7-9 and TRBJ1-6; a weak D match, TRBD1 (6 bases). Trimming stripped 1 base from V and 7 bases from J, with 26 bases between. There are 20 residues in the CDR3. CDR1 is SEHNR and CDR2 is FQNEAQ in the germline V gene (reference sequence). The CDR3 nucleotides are TGTGCCAGCAGCTTAGGATATGCCTGCGGGGGCGCCTCTCGAAATTCACCCCTCCACTTT. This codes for CASSLGYACGGASRNSPLHF.

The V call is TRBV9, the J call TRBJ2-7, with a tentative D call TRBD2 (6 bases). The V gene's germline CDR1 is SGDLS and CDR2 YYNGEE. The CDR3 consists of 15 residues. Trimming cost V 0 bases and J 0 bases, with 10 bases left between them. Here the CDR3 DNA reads TGTGCCAGCAGCGTAGGGGGGGATAACTCCTACGAGCAGTACTTC. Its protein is CASSVGGDNSYEQYF.